The clone carrying this T cell receptor beta chain appeared many times. Germline V gene data show CDR1 as SQVTM and CDR2 as ANQGSEA. V was pared by 3 bases and J by 4 bases, with 2 bases of the junction left unmatched. CDR3 length: 13 amino acids. TCRdb recomputed calls from the 5' RACE reads with MiXCR, one row per CDR3 protein. The sample lists 300,000 to 450,000 distinct CDR3 sequences, under 30% seen once, with roughly 5.5% in the top ten. This entry comes from a study of identical twins' blood T cells. Study summary: About 50 million reads came from about 12 libraries, six alpha, six beta.

The V and J genes are TRBV29-1 and TRBJ2-1; 8 nucleotides match TRBD1. The sequence was collected from a woman aged 18 to 50 in good health. Sequenced input: PBMCs. CDR3 amino acids: CSVERDRYNEQFF. The CDR3 nucleotides are TGCAGCGTTGAGCGGGACAGGTACAATGAGCAGTTCTTC.